This T cell receptor beta chain was sequenced for a study of blood T cell repertoires in COVID-19. Overall study context: Sites across the United States, Italy and Spain contributed samples from acute and convalescent COVID-19.

Assay used: immunoSEQ multiplex PCR; TCRdb lists only in-frame clones, some missing. The profile shows hundreds of thousands of clones, more than 80% of them singletons. The length of the CDR3 is 17 residues. CDR1 is SGHTA and CDR2 is FQGNSA in the germline V gene. J gave up 5 bases and V 5 bases, and 15 bases lay outside the gene matches. The chain is built from TRBV7-2 and TRBJ1-2, with 9 bases identical to TRBD1. The sample was peripheral blood. This clonotype originated in a woman aged 18-30 years with acute or convalescent COVID-19. The CDR3 is CASSPEFNTGGAYGYTF. Here the CDR3 DNA reads TGTGCCAGCAGCCCGGAATTTAATACAGGGGGCGCGTATGGCTACACCTTC. Full variable domain (missing parts from reference TRBV7-2 and TRBJ1-2): GAGVSQSPSNKVTEKGKDVELRCDPISGHTALYWYRQSLGQGLEFLIYFQGNSAPDKSGLPSDRFSAERTGGSVSTLTIQRTQQEDSAVYLCASSPEFNTGGAYGYTFGSGTRLTVV.